A single sample is the source of the 24 T cell receptor beta chains below, sequenced in a study of identical twins. Each CDR3 protein is one row after TCRdb ran MiXCR on the 5' RACE reads. Here the sample spans under 250,000 distinct CDR3 sequences, 7.5% being singletons. The sample also formed part of further work on yellow fever vaccine responses in identical twins.

Sequencing was done on a sample of memory (CD45RO+) T cells sorted from blood. These receptors were taken from a woman under 30 in good health.

V usage is TRBV6-6 and J usage is TRBJ1-1; 7 bases are shared with TRBD1. J was trimmed by 6 bases and V by 11 bases; bases with no gene match: 12. The CDR3 is 13 amino acids. The germline CDR1 and CDR2 sequences are MNHNY and SVGAGI (reference sequence). This CDR3 is CAHKLQGSAEAFF. The CDR3 coding sequence is TGTGCCCACAAATTACAGGGGTCAGCTGAAGCTTTCTTT.

The chain recombines TRBV20-1 with TRBJ2-1, with D hard to call. The CDR3 runs 14 residues. Per germline, CDR1 DFQATT and CDR2 SNEGSKA (reference sequence). The V end was cut by 2 bases, the J end by 3 bases, with 11 bases between. The CDR3 DNA is TGCAGTGCTAGACCGGTAGAGAACTACAATGAGCAGTTCTTC. It specifies CSARPVENYNEQFF.

This clonotype showed up many times. The V call is TRBV4-2, the J call TRBJ2-7, with TRBD2 matching over 9 bases. The CDR3 has 16 amino acids. Germline CDR1 reads LGHNA; CDR2 reads YNFKEQ. J lost 6 bases, V lost 1 base, and 10 bases had no gene match. In DNA, the CDR3 is TGTGCCAGCAGCCAAGGTTCGGCGGGAGGGCTAGCCGAGCAGTACTTC. As protein: CASSQGSAGGLAEQYF.

The chain joins TRBV4-3 to TRBJ2-5; D is perhaps TRBD1 (5 bases). CDR3 length: 15 residues. The germline V and J ends were trimmed by 0 bases and 1 base, with 9 bases remaining between them. From germline, CDR1 is LGHNA and CDR2 YSLEER. In nucleotides, the CDR3 is TGCGCCAGCAGCCAAGAGGGCAGGGCCCAAGAGACCCAGTACTTC. Translating gives CASSQEGRAQETQYF.

The chain joins TRBV7-2 to TRBJ2-7; D is possibly TRBD2 (6 bases). V lost 6 bases and J 6 bases, leaving 21 bases between the germline ends. The CDR3 totals 15 residues. The V gene's germline CDR1 is SGHTA and CDR2 FQGNSA. The CDR3 coding sequence is TGTGCCAGCAGTCACGACGTCGGGAGCCGGGGCGAGCAGTACTTC. It codes for CASSHDVGSRGEQYF.

This clonotype was found a few times. The chain employs TRBV24-1 and TRBJ2-3; the match to TRBD1 covers 8 bases. The CDR3 contains 15 residues. The J segment lost 7 bases and the V segment lost 2 bases, leaving 7 bases of the junction unmatched. Germline assignment: CDR1 KGHDR and CDR2 SFDVKD. CDR3 region: CATSDSRTGRNTQYF. CDR3 nucleotides: TGTGCCACCAGTGATTCCCGGACAGGGCGGAATACGCAGTATTTT.

This rearrangement joins TRBV6-5 to TRBJ2-1; no definite D call. The CDR3 spans 13 residues. V was trimmed by 5 bases and J by 8 bases, leaving 13 bases between them. Germline CDR1 MNHEY, CDR2 SVGAGI. For the CDR3, the DNA is TGTGCCAGCAGTACTACCTCTGTTGATGAGCAGTTCTTC. Amino acids: CASSTTSVDEQFF.

This clonotype was seen ten or more times. V and J are TRBV12-3 or TRBV12-4 and TRBJ2-1, with unresolved D. Trimming took 5 bases from V and 7 from J, leaving 15 bases between them. The CDR3 contains 14 residues. This chain's CDR3 is CASSTTGRTNEQFF. CDR3 bases: TGTGCCAGCAGTACCACGGGCCGAACGAATGAGCAGTTCTTC.

This clonotype has at least ten counts. The rearrangement joins TRBV28 to TRBJ2-5; no clear D. CDR3 length: 12 residues. V was clipped by 6 bases and J by 1 base, with 6 bases between them. The germline V gene has CDR1 MDHEN and CDR2 SYDVKM. CDR3 region: CASSEIQETQYF. The CDR3 DNA follows: TGTGCCAGCAGCGAGATCCAAGAGACCCAGTACTTC.

This clonotype was seen only a few times. The gene calls are TRBV27 and TRBJ2-5; D is perhaps TRBD2 (6 bases). In germline, CDR1 is MNHEY, CDR2 SMNVEV (reference sequence). This CDR3 region has 15 residues. Between the trimmed V and J ends, which lost 6 bases and 2 bases, there was a span of 16 bases. The CDR3: CASSRTLLAQETQYF. The CDR3 region has the DNA TGTGCCAGCAGCCGAACACTACTAGCTCAAGAGACCCAGTACTTC.

In its sample, this clonotype was seen many times. The chain employs TRBV14 and TRBJ1-6; D not certain. Germline CDR1 is SGHDN and CDR2 is FVKESK. The CDR3 spans 13 residues. Trimming stripped 3 bases from V and 9 bases from J, with 9 bases between. CDR3 bases: TGTGCCAGCAGCCACGATTGGGGTTCACCCCTCCACTTT. Amino acids: CASSHDWGSPLHF. The variable domain in full, with the rest retrieved from reference TRBV14 and TRBJ1-6, is EAGVTQFPSHSVIEKGQTVTLRCDPISGHDNLYWYRRVMGKEIKFLLHFVKESKQDESGMPNNRFLAERTGGTYSTLKVQPAELEDSGVYFCASSHDWGSPLHFGNGTRLTVT.

This clonotype was detected ten times or more. The CDR3 DNA is TGTGCCAGCAGCTTAGCTACCTTGAACACTGAAGCTTTCTTT. Protein sequence: CASSLATLNTEAFF. This chain uses TRBV7-2 with TRBJ1-1; no firm D call. V dropped 0 bases and J dropped 0 bases, with 5 bases sitting between them. Germline CDR1 is SGHTA and CDR2 is FQGNSA. The CDR3 loop spans 14 amino acids.

Ten or more counts support this clonotype. The V and J genes are TRBV4-2 and TRBJ2-1, with 7 bases aligning to TRBD2. J lost 8 bases, V lost 1 base, and 8 bases had no gene match. This CDR3 is 15 amino acids long. Germline V gene lookup returns CDR1 LGHNA and CDR2 YNFKEQ. The CDR3 loop is CASSQVAGEEDEQFF. The CDR3 bases are TGTGCCAGCAGCCAAGTGGCGGGGGAAGAAGATGAGCAGTTCTTC.

This chain uses TRBV20-1 with TRBJ2-7, with a tentative D call TRBD2 (5 bases). Germline assignment: CDR1 DFQATT and CDR2 SNEGSKA (reference sequence). This CDR3 is built from 14 residues. V lost 3 bases, J lost 2 bases, and 14 bases lay in between. CDR3 in DNA: TGCAGTGCTAGTTCCCAGGCCGGGACCTACGAGCAGTACTTC. Its protein product is CSASSQAGTYEQYF.

This chain connects TRBV6-2 or TRBV6-3 to TRBJ2-6; D is unclear. Germline V lookup: CDR1 MNHEY, CDR2 SVGEGT. V lost 6 bases and J lost 5, with 11 bases in between. This CDR3 has 14 amino acids. Here the CDR3 reads CASSDGSWANVLTF. CDR3 nucleotides: TGTGCCAGCAGCGACGGGTCTTGGGCCAACGTCCTGACTTTC.

This clonotype was counted between two and nine times. The chain employs TRBV7-8 and TRBJ2-3; D possibly matches TRBD1 or TRBD2 (7 bases each). This CDR3 contains 15 residues. CDR1 and CDR2 (germline): SGHVS, FQNEAQ. Trimming removed 4 bases from V and 4 bases from J, with 15 bases in between. CDR3 nucleotide sequence: TGTGCCAGCAGCTCCAGGCAGGGGGGGGCAGATACGCAGTATTTT. Its protein is CASSSRQGGADTQYF.

This clonotype occurred many times. The J gene is TRBJ2-5, the V gene TRBV7-9, with TRBD1 identical over 7 bases. Germline CDR1 and CDR2: SEHNR and FQNEAQ (reference sequence). The CDR3 spans 16 residues. V lost 1 base to trimming and J lost 3 bases; unmatched junction nucleotides: 8. The CDR3 region has the DNA TGTGCCAGCAGCTTAGGCCCGACAGGGTACGAAGAGACCCAGTACTTC. Encoded protein: CASSLGPTGYEETQYF. The full variable domain, in which reference TRBV7-9 and TRBJ2-5 provide the parts outside the CDR3, is DTGVSQNPRHKITKRGQNVTFRCDPISEHNRLYWYRQTLGQGPEFLTYFQNEAQLEKSRLLSDRFSAERPKGSFSTLEIQRTEQGDSAMYLCASSLGPTGYEETQYFGPGTRLLVL.

This clonotype was seen only once. V and J are TRBV14 and TRBJ2-5, with 12 nucleotides matching TRBD2. CDR1 and CDR2 from the germline V gene are SGHDN and FVKESK. With V trimmed by 4 bases and J by 5 bases, 5 bases remained unmatched. CDR3 length: 15 amino acids. The CDR3 bases are TGTGCCAGCAGCCCCCTAGCGGGGGGGACGGAGACCCAGTACTTC. Protein: CASSPLAGGTETQYF.

This clonotype occurred a few times. The gene calls are TRBV2 and TRBJ2-7, with 10 bases aligning to TRBD1. Trimming took 3 bases from V and 3 from J; bases not matched to a gene: 5. In germline, CDR1 is SNHLY, CDR2 FYNNEI. CDR3 length: 15 amino acids. CDR3 loop: CASSDRDRGIYEQYF. CDR3 DNA sequence: TGTGCCAGCAGTGACCGGGACAGGGGTATCTACGAGCAGTACTTC.

The gene calls are TRBV2 and TRBJ2-3; 7 nucleotides match TRBD1. V lost 8 bases to trimming and J lost 5 bases; unmatched junction nucleotides: 10. The germline gives CDR1 SNHLY, CDR2 FYNNEI. The CDR3 is made up of 14 amino acids. This CDR3 reads CASGRGPMGDTQYF. Written as DNA, the CDR3 is TGTGCCAGCGGTAGGGGGCCCATGGGAGATACGCAGTATTTT.

The chain has TRBV28 and TRBJ1-2; TRBD1 matches at 9 bases. Germline loops: CDR1 MDHEN, CDR2 SYDVKM. After removal of 6 bases from V and 5 bases from J, the junction contained 22 bases not matched to a gene. This CDR3 has 19 amino acids. CDR3 amino acids: CASSLGGGQGSLAGYGYTF. CDR3 DNA sequence: TGTGCCAGCAGCCTGGGCGGGGGACAGGGTAGCCTCGCAGGGTATGGCTACACCTTC.

V is TRBV6-1 and J is TRBJ2-5, with TRBD2 matching 11 bases. The length of the CDR3 is 16 residues. Trimming took 5 bases from V and 4 from J; bases not matched to a gene: 9. The germline gives CDR1 MNHNS, CDR2 SASEGT. The CDR3 is CASSNQGLAVLETQYF. The CDR3 DNA reads as TGTGCCAGCAGTAATCAGGGACTAGCGGTTCTAGAGACCCAGTACTTC.

CDR3 protein: CASSEGDVGEQFF. The CDR3 coding sequence is TGTGCCAGCAGTGAAGGGGACGTGGGTGAGCAGTTCTTC. V is TRBV6-4 and J is TRBJ2-1; either TRBD1 or TRBD2 may supply D (5 bases each). V lost 3 bases and J 9 bases, leaving 12 bases between the germline ends. Germline V gives CDR1 MRHNA, CDR2 SNTAGT. This CDR3 has 13 amino acids.

This chain links TRBV18 with TRBJ1-5, with TRBD1 identical over 9 bases. The CDR3 is made up of 15 amino acids. The V gene end was trimmed by 6 bases and the J gene end by 7 bases; junction bases not matched to a gene: 10. The germline V gene has CDR1 KGHSH and CDR2 LQKENI. The CDR3 reads CASSEQGAIGQPQHF. CDR3 DNA sequence: TGTGCCAGCTCCGAACAGGGGGCGATTGGGCAGCCCCAGCATTTT.